This is a list of T cell receptor beta chains from one sample in a study of shared clonotypes between healthy human individuals. Produced via immunoSEQ multiplex PCR; TCRdb's table is partial and in-frame only. The table records about 610,000 clones, roughly 97% of them present only once. The sequencing sample was made of naive CD4+ T cells sorted from blood. The receptors originated from a woman in her 30s in good health. Each CDR3 is given with its conserved first and last residue. A D gene is named only where the DNA matches it firmly. Not every row has a clone size; where given, it reads once, few, many or a size class.

j_call	d_call	v_call	clone_size	cdr3_aa	cdr3_nt
TRBJ2-1	.	TRBV2	once	CASRVFGGGSYNEQFF	TGTGCCAGCAGAGTGTTTGGAGGGGGGTCCTACAATGAGCAGTTCTTC
TRBJ2-2	.	TRBV5-1	.	CASSSGTYSAGELFF	TGCGCCAGCAGCTCCGGGACTTATTCGGCCGGGGAGCTGTTTTTT
TRBJ2-5	.	TRBV4-1	.	CASSQPVLRGPQETQYF	TGCGCCAGCAGCCAACCGGTACTAAGGGGTCCCCAAGAGACCCAGTACTTC
TRBJ1-5	TRBD1	TRBV2	.	CASSAQGAGNQPQHF	TGTGCCAGCAGTGCACAGGGGGCAGGCAATCAGCCCCAGCATTTT
TRBJ2-2	TRBD1	TRBV5-6	once	CASSSTGTEVTGELFF	TGTGCCAGCAGTTCAACCGGGACAGAGGTTACCGGGGAGCTGTTTTTT
TRBJ2-5	.	TRBV5-4	.	CASSFGGLYQETQYF	TGTGCCAGCAGCTTTGGGGGATTATACCAAGAGACCCAGTACTTC
TRBJ1-2	.	TRBV9	.	CASSVGLRADYGYTF	TGTGCCAGCAGCGTAGGGCTTCGAGCCGACTATGGCTACACCTTC
TRBJ1-2	.	TRBV5-6	.	CASSLAGPTNYGYTF	TGTGCCAGCAGCTTGGCGGGACCGACTAACTATGGCTACACCTTC
TRBJ2-7	TRBD1	TRBV28	.	CASSLSGTGVLEQYF	TGTGCCAGCAGTTTATCCGGGACAGGGGTACTCGAGCAGTACTTC
TRBJ1-1	.	TRBV2	.	CASQRAENTEAFF	TGTGCCAGCCAGAGAGCGGAGAACACTGAAGCTTTCTTT
TRBJ1-2	TRBD1	TRBV5-6	.	CASSPVETTGGFGYGYTF	TGTGCCAGCAGCCCCGTCGAAACGACAGGGGGATTTGGCTATGGCTACACCTTC
TRBJ2-7	TRBD1	TRBV11-2	.	CASSSSDRASEQYF	TGTGCCAGCAGCTCTTCGGACAGGGCAAGCGAGCAGTACTTC
TRBJ2-1	.	TRBV6-6	.	CASSYFRGPDYNEQFF	TGTGCCAGCAGTTACTTCCGAGGGCCGGACTACAATGAGCAGTTCTTC
TRBJ1-2	.	TRBV6-5	.	CASKDIGGSDGYTF	TGTGCCAGCAAGGATATAGGGGGGTCGGATGGCTACACCTTC
TRBJ2-7	.	TRBV28	.	CASSLGSSYEQYF	TGTGCCAGCAGTTTGGGGAGCTCCTACGAGCAGTACTTC
TRBJ2-7	TRBD1	TRBV7-9	.	CASSLTRGQTYEQYF	TGTGCCAGCAGCTTAACCAGGGGGCAAACCTACGAGCAGTACTTC
TRBJ2-7	.	TRBV27	.	CASSSTSYEQYF	TGTGCCAGCAGTAGCACTTCCTACGAGCAGTACTTC
TRBJ2-1	TRBD1	TRBV5-1	.	CASSLARGLSYNEQFF	TGCGCCAGCAGCTTGGCCAGGGGGCTATCCTACAATGAGCAGTTCTTC
TRBJ1-5	.	TRBV6-6	.	CASSYSNSFNQPQHF	TGTGCCAGCAGTTACTCGAACAGTTTCAATCAGCCCCAGCATTTT
TRBJ2-3	.	TRBV9	.	CASSSTGPDTQYF	TGTGCCAGCAGCTCCACAGGGCCAGATACGCAGTATTTT
TRBJ2-6	.	TRBV28	once	CASSSPTGANVLTF	TGTGCCAGCAGTTCGCCTACTGGGGCCAACGTCCTGACTTTC
TRBJ2-2	.	TRBV28	.	CASTQLAQNTGELFF	TGTGCCAGCACCCAACTCGCTCAAAACACCGGGGAGCTGTTTTTT
TRBJ2-3	.	TRBV5-1	.	CASSRGQGADTQYF	TGCGCCAGCAGCCGGGGGCAGGGGGCAGATACGCAGTATTTT
TRBJ2-6	.	TRBV2	once	CASSLDTAIYSGANVLTF	TGTGCCAGCAGTCTCGACACGGCCATATACTCTGGGGCCAACGTCCTGACTTTC
TRBJ2-7	TRBD1	TRBV6-5	.	CASRKGQDLSYEQYF	TGTGCCAGCAGAAAGGGACAGGATCTCTCCTACGAGCAGTACTTC
TRBJ2-7	TRBD2	TRBV5-5	.	CASSFRAGVGEQYF	TGTGCCAGCAGCTTCCGGGCGGGAGTAGGCGAGCAGTACTTC
TRBJ2-3	.	TRBV28	.	CASTPGDSGPGTQYF	TGTGCCAGCACCCCCGGGGACTCGGGTCCCGGTACGCAGTATTTT
TRBJ1-2	TRBD1	TRBV6-1	.	CASSEDYRGRKDGYTF	TGTGCCAGCAGTGAAGATTACAGGGGTAGGAAGGATGGCTACACCTTC
TRBJ2-7	TRBD1	TRBV2	.	CASRPGQGAYEQYF	TGTGCCAGCAGGCCGGGACAGGGGGCCTACGAGCAGTACTTC
TRBJ2-1	TRBD2	TRBV11-2	.	CASSLLAVDNEQFF	TGTGCCAGCAGCTTACTAGCGGTGGACAATGAGCAGTTCTTC
TRBJ1-4	.	TRBV28	.	CASSTTGTNEKLFF	TGTGCCAGCAGTACGACGGGGACTAATGAAAAACTGTTTTTT
TRBJ2-2	.	TRBV6-5	.	CASSYDRPNTGELFF	TGTGCCAGCAGTTACGACAGGCCGAACACCGGGGAGCTGTTTTTT
TRBJ2-7	TRBD2	TRBV18	once	CASSPLPGLTRRNEQYF	TGTGCCAGCTCACCACTCCCGGGACTAACAAGGAGAAACGAGCAGTACTTC
TRBJ2-7	TRBD1	TRBV28	.	CASRGLAYEQYF	TGTGCCAGTAGGGGGCTAGCCTACGAGCAGTACTTC
TRBJ2-2	.	TRBV10-1	.	CASRIGQSTGELFF	TGCGCCAGCAGGATCGGACAGAGCACCGGGGAGCTGTTTTTT
TRBJ2-1	TRBD1	TRBV5-1	.	CASSPRTGQAEQFF	TGCGCCAGCAGCCCCCGGACAGGGCAGGCTGAGCAGTTCTTC
TRBJ2-7	.	TRBV5-5	.	CASSLVLGALSYEQYF	TGTGCCAGCAGCTTGGTGCTGGGAGCCTTGAGTTACGAGCAGTACTTC
TRBJ2-6	.	TRBV6-5	.	CASSYLGAAGANVLTF	TGTGCCAGCAGTTACCTCGGGGCCGCGGGGGCCAACGTCCTGACTTTC
TRBJ2-3	.	TRBV7-8	.	CASGGRGVDTQYF	TGTGCCAGCGGGGGTCGCGGGGTAGATACGCAGTATTTT
TRBJ2-2	.	TRBV30	.	CAWSATTPWGTNTGELFF	TGTGCCTGGAGTGCTACAACTCCATGGGGGACGAACACCGGGGAGCTGTTTTTT
TRBJ1-1	.	TRBV28	.	CASRRTPGAQAFF	TGTGCCAGCAGACGGACGCCAGGTGCCCAAGCTTTCTTT
TRBJ2-7	.	TRBV28	.	CASSLFVAGKAGQYF	TGTGCCAGCAGTTTATTCGTCGCGGGAAAGGCGGGGCAGTACTTC
TRBJ2-7	TRBD2	TRBV5-4	.	CASSLKLAGDPYEQYF	TGTGCCAGCAGCTTGAAACTAGCGGGAGACCCCTACGAGCAGTACTTC
TRBJ2-7	.	TRBV7-6	.	CASSLRTGLDEQYF	TGTGCCAGCAGCTTAAGAACAGGGCTGGACGAGCAGTACTTC
TRBJ2-1	TRBD2	TRBV9	.	CASSVSGRVNEQFF	TGTGCCAGCAGCGTAAGCGGGAGGGTCAATGAGCAGTTCTTC
TRBJ1-1	TRBD1	TRBV7-3	.	CASSRAGGDEAFF	TGTGCCAGCAGCAGGGCAGGGGGCGATGAAGCTTTCTTT
TRBJ2-1	.	TRBV5-6	.	CASSLPVGTTGYNEQFF	TGTGCCAGCAGCTTGCCGGTCGGGACGACCGGATACAATGAGCAGTTCTTC
TRBJ1-2	.	TRBV30	.	CAWSLGPPGYTF	TGTGCCTGGAGTCTGGGGCCGCCTGGCTACACCTTC
TRBJ1-1	.	TRBV28	.	CASSASLGNTEAFF	TGTGCCAGCAGTGCCTCCCTTGGGAACACTGAAGCTTTCTTT
TRBJ2-2	.	TRBV19	.	CASSAGTLYTGELFF	TGTGCCAGTAGCGCCGGGACTTTGTACACCGGGGAGCTGTTTTTT
TRBJ1-4	.	TRBV27	once	CASSLRGEKLFF	TGTGCCAGCAGTCTTAGGGGTGAAAAACTGTTTTTT
TRBJ1-5	.	TRBV6-1	.	CASKGALTGNQPQHF	TGTGCCAGCAAAGGCGCTTTAACAGGAAATCAGCCCCAGCATTTT
TRBJ1-6	.	TRBV7-9	.	CASSLFGDDNSPLHF	TGTGCCAGCAGCTTATTTGGGGACGATAATTCACCCCTCCACTTT